The sequence of this T cell receptor (beta chain) was determined in a study of blood T cell repertoires in COVID-19. Study as a whole: Samples taken during acute and convalescent COVID-19 were collected in the United States, Italy and Spain. T cells, B-cell-depleted T cells, or PBMCs provided the cDNA or gDNA that served as material.

V shed 3 bases and J shed 0 bases, with 9 bases lying between them. Germline V gene sequence: CDR1 SEHNR, CDR2 FQNEAQ (reference sequence). The CDR3 loop spans 15 amino acids. This clone came up a few times. Original data processing: Reference gene primer amplification gave nucleated cell count estimates. Assay used: immunoSEQ multiplex PCR; TCRdb lists only in-frame clones, some missing. The V and J calls and clone size are taken from that table; D and trimming were inferred from the DNA. The data show about 50,000 clones, with 87% seen just once and approximately 15% held by the top ten. The V and J genes are TRBV7-9 and TRBJ1-3; a possible D gene is TRBD1 (5 bases). The clonotype comes from a human donor in a cohort sampled during active COVID-19. The source material was peripheral blood. CDR3 sequence: CASSLDMTSGNTIYF. The CDR3 DNA reads TGTGCCAGCAGCTTGGACATGACCTCTGGAAACACCATATATTTT.